The 13 T cell receptor beta chains given below trace back to one sample, sequenced in a study of blood T cell repertoires in COVID-19. The assay was immunoSEQ multiplex PCR, and TCRdb's table has in-frame clones only and misses some. This sample yields 300,000 to 450,000 clones, of which approximately 89% are seen a single time; around 3.9% belongs to the top ten. The sequenced sample was peripheral blood. The source of these receptors is a woman aged 55-70 years with COVID-19, enrolled during active disease.

J is TRBJ1-5 and V is TRBV6-5; 8 bases agree with TRBD1. V was clipped by 5 bases and J by 7 bases; unmatched bases: 10. The CDR3 extends over 15 amino acids. CDR1 MNHEY and CDR2 SVGAGI come from the germline V gene. CDR3 DNA: TGTGCCAGCAGTCCAACAGGGGGAACAGGGCAGCCCCAGCATTTT. Translated: CASSPTGGTGQPQHF.

The chain couples TRBV7-9 to TRBJ2-1; D is unclear. Germline CDR1 reads SEHNR; CDR2 reads FQNEAQ (reference sequence). This CDR3 is built from 16 residues. Trimming removed 9 bases at V and 0 bases at J, with 18 bases between. The CDR3 bases are TGTGCCAGTCTACCCGGCGGCGCTGGCTCCTACAATGAGCAGTTCTTC. It specifies CASLPGGAGSYNEQFF.

V gene TRBV18 combines with J gene TRBJ1-5; no definite D call. Trimming shortened V by 3 bases and J by 0 bases, and 12 bases separated the two germline ends. CDR3 length: 16 residues. Germline values: CDR1 KGHSH, CDR2 LQKENI. The CDR3 is CASSPTGPYSNQPQHF. The CDR3 coding sequence is TGTGCCAGCTCACCCACCGGTCCCTATAGCAATCAGCCCCAGCATTTT.

This chain joins TRBV15 and TRBJ2-3, with a possible D match to TRBD2 (5 bases). The germline V gene encodes CDR1 LNHNV and CDR2 YYDKDF (reference sequence). The V and J ends lost 3 bases and 6 bases respectively, with 16 bases between them. The CDR3 has 15 residues. The CDR3 spells CATSRDSNPVDTQYF. CDR3 DNA sequence: TGTGCCACCAGCAGGGACTCTAATCCGGTGGATACGCAGTATTTT.

The genes are TRBV11-2 and TRBJ1-2; 10 bases match TRBD1. Looked up from germline, CDR1 is SGHAT and CDR2 is FQNNGV. The CDR3 sequence is 18 residues long. The J segment lost 0 bases and the V segment lost 1 base, leaving 8 bases of the junction unmatched. CDR3 bases: TGTGCCAGCAGCTTAGGAAGGTTCGGACAGGGGGCTAACTATGGCTACACCTTC. Protein sequence: CASSLGRFGQGANYGYTF.

This clone was seen a few times. This sample also contains other DNA sequences that code for the same CDR3. DNA of the CDR3: TGTGCCAGCTCACCATCGGGGGGCTCTCAGCCCCAGCATTTT. Encoded protein: CASSPSGGSQPQHF. J is TRBJ1-5 and V is TRBV18, with a possible D match to TRBD1 (6 bases). Trimming removed 2 bases at V and 6 bases at J, with 11 bases between. Germline V gene lookup returns CDR1 KGHSH and CDR2 LQKENI. The CDR3 totals 14 residues.

V gene TRBV11-1 combines with J gene TRBJ2-5; 9 bases agree with TRBD1. This CDR3 is built from 16 residues. J was trimmed by 9 bases and V by 4 bases; bases with no gene match: 15. Germline CDR1 and CDR2: SGHAT and FQDESV (reference sequence). The CDR3 here is CASSSTGTGSPRAQYF. Written as DNA, the CDR3 is TGTGCCAGCAGCTCTACCGGGACAGGGTCCCCCCGGGCCCAGTACTTC.

The chain carries TRBV13 and TRBJ2-5; possible D gene TRBD2, 6 bases. From germline, CDR1 is PRHDT and CDR2 FYEKMQ (reference sequence). This CDR3 is built from 15 residues. V gave up 5 bases and J gave up 2 bases, with 15 bases separating them. The CDR3: CASSLGGELQETQYF. The CDR3 DNA sequence: TGTGCCAGCAGCCTCGGAGGGGAATTACAAGAGACCCAGTACTTC.

The genes are TRBV3-1 (or the pseudogene TRBV3-2) and TRBJ1-2, with 11 bases identical to TRBD1. There are 16 residues in the CDR3. The ends lost 2 bases at V and 4 bases at J; junction bases unmatched: 6. The germline gives CDR1 LGHDT, CDR2 YNNKEL (reference sequence). CDR3 in amino acids: CASSQPGQGGTYGYTF. CDR3 bases: TGTGCCAGCAGCCAACCGGGACAGGGGGGGACCTATGGCTACACCTTC.

The CDR3 loop is CASSLGGEKLFF. The CDR3 DNA reads as TGTGCCAGCAGCTTAGGAGGTGAAAAACTGTTTTTT. The chain has TRBV11-2 and TRBJ1-4; no reliable D call. Germline V lookup: CDR1 SGHAT, CDR2 FQNNGV. The germline V and J ends were trimmed by 1 base and 7 bases, with 4 bases remaining between them. The CDR3 runs 12 residues. Together with reference TRBV11-2 and TRBJ1-4, the CDR3 gives the full variable domain: EAGVAQSPRYKIIEKRQSVAFWCNPISGHATLYWYQQILGQGPKLLIQFQNNGVVDDSQLPKDRFSAERLKGVDSTLKIQPAKLEDSAVYLCASSLGGEKLFFGSGTQLSVL.

The chain uses TRBV7-6 and TRBJ1-3, with D perhaps TRBD1 (5 bases). CDR3 size: 15 residues. V was pared by 8 bases and J by 0 bases, with 14 bases between. The germline gives CDR1 SGHVS, CDR2 FNYEAQ. In nucleotides, the CDR3 is TGTGCCAGCTCTGGGGCAGCGAACTCTGGAAACACCATATATTTT. Its protein is CASSGAANSGNTIYF.

CDR3 DNA: TGTGCCGGACGGGAACTAGCGGGGCACTACGAGCAGTACTTC. Translation gives CAGRELAGHYEQYF. The V gene is TRBV6-5, the J gene TRBJ2-7; 10 nucleotides agree with TRBD2. CDR3 size: 14 residues. V was clipped by 11 bases and J by 3 bases; unmatched bases: 10. Germline CDR1 is MNHEY and CDR2 is SVGAGI.

The V and J genes are TRBV19 and TRBJ1-1; D perhaps matches TRBD1 (5 bases). The V and J ends lost 3 bases and 1 base respectively, with 9 bases between them. CDR3 length: 14 residues. Per the germline V gene, CDR1 is LNHDA and CDR2 is SQIVND (reference sequence). As DNA, the CDR3 is TGTGCCAGTAGTATTGGGGGGGGGAACACTGAAGCTTTCTTT. It is translated as CASSIGGGNTEAFF.